The rows below give T cell receptor beta chains drawn from one sample of a study of shared clonotypes between healthy human individuals. The method was immunoSEQ multiplex PCR; TCRdb's version includes in-frame clones alone and lacks a portion of them. This sample yields 2.5 million or so clones, of which more than 90% are seen a single time; around 0.14% belongs to the top ten. The sequencing input was naive CD4+ T cells sorted from blood. The source is a man aged 18 to 35 in good health. Both conserved end residues are part of each CDR3. The D gene is left open where the match is weak. Part of the rows lack a size; the others show once, few, many or a class for expanded clones.

size: once
J: TRBJ2-1
V: TRBV27
D: -
CDR3: CASSLIPGSGPYNEQFF
DNA: TGTGCCAGCAGTTTAATCCCCGGGAGCGGACCATACAATGAGCAGTTCTTC

size: -
J: TRBJ1-4
V: TRBV28
D: -
CDR3: CASSYPAVEKLFF
DNA: TGTGCCAGCAGTTACCCGGCGGTCGAAAAACTGTTTTTT

size: -
J: TRBJ2-5
V: TRBV7-2
D: -
CDR3: CASSLAQGRETQYF
DNA: TGTGCCAGCAGCTTAGCTCAGGGAAGGGAGACCCAGTACTTC

size: -
J: TRBJ1-1
V: TRBV25-1
D: -
CDR3: CASSDRVGAGNTEAFF
DNA: TGTGCCAGCAGTGATCGGGTAGGGGCCGGGAACACTGAAGCTTTCTTT

size: -
J: TRBJ1-2
V: TRBV19
D: -
CDR3: CASNLQGRNYGYTF
DNA: TGTGCCAGTAACCTTCAGGGGCGGAACTATGGCTACACCTTC

size: -
J: TRBJ2-3
V: TRBV11-3
D: TRBD1
CDR3: CASSLIRGMRTDTQYF
DNA: TGTGCCAGCAGCTTAATCAGGGGGATGCGCACAGATACGCAGTATTTT

size: -
J: TRBJ2-1
V: TRBV9
D: -
CDR3: CASSVAGGGYNEQFF
DNA: TGTGCCAGCAGCGTAGCGGGCGGAGGCTACAATGAGCAGTTCTTC

size: -
J: TRBJ2-1
V: TRBV27
D: TRBD2
CDR3: CASSLRREGYWNEQFF
DNA: TGTGCCAGCAGTTTAAGGAGGGAGGGCTATTGGAATGAGCAGTTCTTC

size: few
J: TRBJ1-2
V: TRBV10-3
D: -
CDR3: CAISAGHTNYGYTF
DNA: TGTGCCATCAGTGCCGGACACACCAACTATGGCTACACCTTC

size: -
J: TRBJ2-6
V: TRBV7-9
D: -
CDR3: CASSPVVASPSGANVLTF
DNA: TGTGCCAGCAGCCCCGTTGTGGCCTCGCCCTCTGGGGCCAACGTCCTGACTTTC

size: -
J: TRBJ2-7
V: TRBV7-9
D: TRBD1
CDR3: CASSSGTGGYEQYF
DNA: TGTGCCAGCAGCTCCGGGACAGGGGGTTACGAGCAGTACTTC

size: -
J: TRBJ2-5
V: TRBV5-1
D: -
CDR3: CASSLEPGVGEQYF
DNA: TGCGCCAGCAGCTTGGAGCCAGGGGTAGGTGAGCAGTACTTC

size: -
J: TRBJ2-2
V: TRBV27
D: TRBD2
CDR3: CASRGSGATGELFF
DNA: TGTGCCAGCAGGGGAAGCGGGGCCACCGGGGAGCTGTTTTTT

size: -
J: TRBJ1-5
V: TRBV28
D: -
CDR3: CASRPANQPQHF
DNA: TGTGCCAGCAGGCCAGCTAATCAGCCCCAGCATTTT

size: -
J: TRBJ2-7
V: TRBV25-1
D: -
CDR3: CASGLSGRWSYEQYF
DNA: TGTGCCAGCGGGCTGTCGGGGAGATGGTCCTACGAGCAGTACTTC

size: few
J: TRBJ1-1
V: TRBV19
D: -
CDR3: CASSSRQMNTEAFF
DNA: TGTGCCAGTAGTAGCCGGCAAATGAACACTGAAGCTTTCTTT

size: once
J: TRBJ2-5
V: TRBV29-1
D: -
CDR3: CSVDEGRQETQYF
DNA: TGCAGCGTTGATGAAGGACGCCAAGAGACCCAGTACTTC

size: -
J: TRBJ1-4
V: TRBV5-1
D: TRBD1
CDR3: CASSPPGQGTEKLFF
DNA: TGCGCCAGCAGCCCCCCCGGACAGGGGACTGAAAAACTGTTTTTT

size: -
J: TRBJ1-4
V: TRBV5-6
D: -
CDR3: CASSRREEKLFF
DNA: TGTGCCAGCAGCCGGCGGGAGGAAAAACTGTTTTTT

size: -
J: TRBJ2-3
V: TRBV7-9
D: TRBD1
CDR3: CASSLALGQVPTDTQYF
DNA: TGTGCCAGCAGCTTAGCCCTAGGACAGGTCCCCACAGATACGCAGTATTTT

size: -
J: TRBJ2-1
V: TRBV11-2
D: TRBD2
CDR3: CASTPLAGSYNEQFF
DNA: TGTGCCAGCACCCCACTAGCGGGGTCCTACAATGAGCAGTTCTTC

size: once
J: TRBJ2-7
V: TRBV5-4
D: -
CDR3: CASSHPQGYEQYF
DNA: TGTGCCAGCAGCCACCCACAGGGTTACGAGCAGTACTTC

size: -
J: TRBJ2-5
V: TRBV6-1
D: -
CDR3: CASTRGGSGETQYF
DNA: TGTGCCAGCACCAGGGGAGGGTCAGGGGAGACCCAGTACTTC

size: -
J: TRBJ2-5
V: TRBV5-4
D: -
CDR3: CASSKGLYQETQYF
DNA: TGTGCCAGCAGCAAGGGACTTTATCAAGAGACCCAGTACTTC

size: -
J: TRBJ1-6
V: TRBV28
D: -
CDR3: CASSLFWGTGGSPLHF
DNA: TGTGCCAGCAGTTTATTTTGGGGAACAGGTGGCTCACCCCTCCACTTT

size: -
J: TRBJ2-3
V: TRBV10-3
D: TRBD1
CDR3: CAITGTGGMDTQYF
DNA: TGTGCCATCACCGGGACAGGGGGCATGGATACGCAGTATTTT

size: -
J: TRBJ1-5
V: TRBV5-1
D: -
CDR3: CASSLEGLSNQPQHF
DNA: TGCGCCAGCAGCTTGGAGGGCTTAAGCAATCAGCCCCAGCATTTT

size: -
J: TRBJ2-7
V: TRBV10-3
D: TRBD1
CDR3: CATVRQGSDEQYF
DNA: TGTGCCACTGTAAGACAGGGGTCCGACGAGCAGTACTTC

size: -
J: TRBJ2-1
V: TRBV30
D: -
CDR3: CAWSAPGPQGNEQFF
DNA: TGTGCCTGGAGTGCCCCCGGTCCCCAAGGGAATGAGCAGTTCTTC

size: -
J: TRBJ2-3
V: TRBV29-1
D: -
CDR3: CSVVGRLTDTQYF
DNA: TGCAGCGTTGTCGGTCGGCTCACAGATACGCAGTATTTT

size: once
J: TRBJ2-7
V: TRBV19
D: -
CDR3: CASSIGGLPFYEQYF
DNA: TGTGCCAGTAGTATAGGGGGCTTACCTTTCTACGAGCAGTACTTC

size: once
J: TRBJ2-3
V: TRBV6-1
D: -
CDR3: CASSAEVSRTDTQYF
DNA: TGTGCCAGCAGTGCGGAGGTTTCTCGTACAGATACGCAGTATTTT

size: -
J: TRBJ1-2
V: TRBV28
D: TRBD1
CDR3: CASSDRGTGYTF
DNA: TGTGCCAGCAGCGACAGGGGTACTGGCTACACCTTC

size: -
J: TRBJ2-7
V: TRBV5-1
D: TRBD1
CDR3: CASSRTGGLSYEQYF
DNA: TGCGCCAGCAGTCGGACAGGGGGCTTATCCTACGAGCAGTACTTC

size: -
J: TRBJ1-2
V: TRBV2
D: -
CDR3: CASSDPNTF
DNA: TGTGCCAGCAGTGATCCGAACACCTTC

size: -
J: TRBJ2-2
V: TRBV5-1
D: TRBD2
CDR3: CASSLGGGNTGELFF
DNA: TGCGCCAGCAGCTTAGGCGGGGGGAACACCGGGGAGCTGTTTTTT

size: -
J: TRBJ1-3
V: TRBV28
D: -
CDR3: CASSKQASGNTIYF
DNA: TGTGCCAGTTCAAAACAGGCATCGGGAAACACCATATATTTT

size: -
J: TRBJ2-2
V: TRBV18
D: -
CDR3: CASSPPSTHTGELFF
DNA: TGTGCCAGCTCACCACCTTCAACCCACACCGGGGAGCTGTTTTTT

size: once
J: TRBJ2-3
V: TRBV28
D: -
CDR3: CASSFSPNRPADTQYF
DNA: TGTGCCAGCAGCTTCTCTCCCAACCGCCCGGCAGATACGCAGTATTTT

size: -
J: TRBJ1-4
V: TRBV5-6
D: -
CDR3: CASSLVGANEKLFF
DNA: TGTGCCAGCAGCTTGGTGGGCGCTAATGAAAAACTGTTTTTT

size: -
J: TRBJ2-2
V: TRBV4-3
D: TRBD1
CDR3: CASSQGTGVDTGELFF
DNA: TGCGCCAGCAGCCAAGGGACAGGGGTGGATACCGGGGAGCTGTTTTTT

size: -
J: TRBJ2-2
V: TRBV7-7
D: TRBD2
CDR3: CASSIAGGVTGELFF
DNA: TGTGCTAGCAGCATAGCGGGAGGGGTCACCGGGGAGCTGTTTTTT

size: once
J: TRBJ2-1
V: TRBV6-5
D: TRBD2
CDR3: CASRGGLAERNEQFF
DNA: TGTGCCAGCAGGGGTGGACTAGCGGAGCGCAATGAGCAGTTCTTC

size: -
J: TRBJ1-5
V: TRBV2
D: -
CDR3: CASSEVGGNQPQHF
DNA: TGTGCCAGCAGTGAAGTTGGTGGAAATCAGCCCCAGCATTTT

size: -
J: TRBJ1-2
V: TRBV7-2
D: -
CDR3: CASSLKDGSNYGYTF
DNA: TGTGCCAGCAGCTTAAAAGACGGATCTAACTATGGCTACACCTTC

size: -
J: TRBJ1-6
V: TRBV18
D: TRBD1
CDR3: CASSIAPDRGSPLHF
DNA: TGTGCCAGCTCAATTGCCCCGGACAGGGGATCACCCCTCCACTTT